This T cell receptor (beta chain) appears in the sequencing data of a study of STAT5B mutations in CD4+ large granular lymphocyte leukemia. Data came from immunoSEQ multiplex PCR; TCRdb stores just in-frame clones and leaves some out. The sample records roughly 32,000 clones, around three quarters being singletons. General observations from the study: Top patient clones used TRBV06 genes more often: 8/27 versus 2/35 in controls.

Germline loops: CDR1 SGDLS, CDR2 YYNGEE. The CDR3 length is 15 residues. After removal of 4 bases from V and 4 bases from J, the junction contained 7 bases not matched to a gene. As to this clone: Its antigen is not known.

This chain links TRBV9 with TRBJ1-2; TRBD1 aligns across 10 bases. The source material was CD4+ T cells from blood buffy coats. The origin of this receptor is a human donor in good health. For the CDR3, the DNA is TGTGCCAGCAGCCTTGGGGACAGGGGAGGCTATGGCTACACCTTC. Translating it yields CASSLGDRGGYGYTF.